This TCR beta chain originates from a study of shared clonotypes between healthy human individuals. Germline assignment: CDR1 ENHRY and CDR2 SYGVKD. The CDR3 is 15 amino acids. V was trimmed by 4 bases and J by 1 base, leaving 13 bases between them. Repertoires were generated with immunoSEQ multiplex PCR, while TCRdb's copy carries only in-frame clones and drops some. The sample records about 480,000 clones, 75% to 80% being singletons. This clonotype originated in a woman between 40 and 55 years old in good health. Some clones in this sample may be carry-over from other donors' samples. The chain recombines TRBV10-3 with TRBJ1-2; D is possibly TRBD1 (5 bases). Sequenced material: PBMCs. Here the CDR3 reads CAISAQPDSNYGYTF. The CDR3, as DNA: TGTGCCATCAGTGCCCAACCTGACAGTAACTATGGCTACACCTTC.